These T cell receptor beta chains were read from a single sample in a study of cytomegalovirus exposure and HLA in healthy donors. Profiling relied on immunoSEQ multiplex PCR, and the TCRdb table lists in-frame clones only, not all of them. This sample has some 77,000 clones, with roughly 80% found just once. The sample consisted of PBMCs. Receptors were obtained from a woman aged 40-49 years in good health and CMV-seropositive. The conserved cysteine and the conserved F or W are not part of the CDR3 here.

v_gene: TRBV5-4
CDR3aa: ASSGGQQETQY

v_gene: TRBV7-9
CDR3aa: ASSLALSGAGDEQY

v_gene: TRBV4-2
CDR3aa: ASSQNGLPTGNEQF

v_gene: TRBV15
CDR3aa: ATSRDLPGANVLT

v_gene: TRBV5-5
CDR3aa: ASSLTTNYGYT

v_gene: TRBV5-4
CDR3aa: ASSAPGEYQETQY

v_gene: TRBV7-6
CDR3aa: ASSLNQYEQY

v_gene: TRBV27
CDR3aa: ASSLARGSRGF

v_gene: TRBV4-2
CDR3aa: ASSQEDRRGQLNEKLF

v_gene: TRBV5-4
CDR3aa: ASSPGVGNQPQH

v_gene: TRBV5-4
CDR3aa: ASRGPGQGTDIQY

v_gene: TRBV2
CDR3aa: ASTYSLGQF

v_gene: TRBV6-5
CDR3aa: ASRPRQGLGYT

v_gene: TRBV28
CDR3aa: ASRTAGRNYGYT

v_gene: TRBV6-1
CDR3aa: ASSSGTQNNSPLH

v_gene: TRBV27
CDR3aa: ASSLRGRANTGELF

v_gene: TRBV18
CDR3aa: ASSLNRDNEKLF

v_gene: TRBV6-1
CDR3aa: ASSALQGAVVAGEQY